This T cell receptor (beta chain) was captured in a study of metastatic and nonmetastatic thyroid tumors. Turning to the study itself: It was across blood and tumor or nodule tissue from malignant and benign thyroid patients that repertoires were compared.

CDR1 SGHAT and CDR2 FQDESV come from the germline V gene (reference sequence). The length of the CDR3 is 15 residues. V shed 4 bases and J shed 2 bases, with 13 bases lying between them. Original analysis: Across clinicopathological groups, CDR3 differences served as the basis for building a distant-metastasis classifier for papillary thyroid cancer. TCRdb recomputed clones from the PCR reads via MiXCR. The V and J calls here are based on TCRdb, not the publication. The sample has about 40,000 clones; around 28% are singletons. Study findings and constraints: Reported TCR beta diversity, measured in blood and tumor, was significantly higher for malignant thyroid tumors than for benign nodules.

Thyroid surgery was preceded by no treatment in any patient. This clone was observed a few times. The antigen is undetermined. The chain joins TRBV11-1 to TRBJ2-3; D is perhaps TRBD1 (6 bases). The material sequenced was blood. This receptor was taken from a male donor with papillary thyroid cancer or a benign thyroid nodule (not recorded which). Some clones in this sample may be carry-over from other donors' samples. The CDR3 DNA sequence: TGTGCCAGCAGCTCGCTACGGACAGCCACAGATACGCAGTATTTT. Its protein product is CASSSLRTATDTQYF.